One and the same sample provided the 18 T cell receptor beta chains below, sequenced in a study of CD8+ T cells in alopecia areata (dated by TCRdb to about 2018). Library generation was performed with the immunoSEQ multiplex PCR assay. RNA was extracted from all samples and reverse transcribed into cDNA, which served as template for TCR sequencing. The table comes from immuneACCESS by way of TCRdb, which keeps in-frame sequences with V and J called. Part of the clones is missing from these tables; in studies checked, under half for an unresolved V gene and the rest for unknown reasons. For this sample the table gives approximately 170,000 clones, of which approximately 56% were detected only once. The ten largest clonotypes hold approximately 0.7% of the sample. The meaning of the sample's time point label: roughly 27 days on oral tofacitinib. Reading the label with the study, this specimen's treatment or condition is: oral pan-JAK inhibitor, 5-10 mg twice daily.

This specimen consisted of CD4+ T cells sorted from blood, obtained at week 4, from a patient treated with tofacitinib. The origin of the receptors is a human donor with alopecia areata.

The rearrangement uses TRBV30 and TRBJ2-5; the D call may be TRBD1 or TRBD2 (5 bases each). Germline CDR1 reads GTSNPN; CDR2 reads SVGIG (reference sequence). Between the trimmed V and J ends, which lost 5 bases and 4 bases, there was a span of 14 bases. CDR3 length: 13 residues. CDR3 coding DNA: TGTGCCTGGGCCCGGGACCGAGGAGAGACCCAGTACTTC. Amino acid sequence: CAWARDRGETQYF. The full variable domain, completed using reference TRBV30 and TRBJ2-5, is SQTIHQWPATLVQPVGSPLSLECTVEGTSNPNLYWYRQAAGRGLQLLFYSVGIGQISSEVPQNLSASRPQDRQFILSSKKLLLSDSGFYLCAWARDRGETQYFGPGTRLLVL.

The CDR3 DNA sequence: TGTGCCTGCCCAACCGGGACTAGCGGGCTTTACAATGAGCAGTTCTTC. This encodes CACPTGTSGLYNEQFF. The chain uses TRBV30 and TRBJ2-1; 12 nucleotides match TRBD2. Unmatched junction bases numbered 10, after V lost 6 bases and J lost 4 bases. The germline V gene has CDR1 GTSNPN and CDR2 SVGIG (reference sequence). The CDR3 sequence is 16 residues long.

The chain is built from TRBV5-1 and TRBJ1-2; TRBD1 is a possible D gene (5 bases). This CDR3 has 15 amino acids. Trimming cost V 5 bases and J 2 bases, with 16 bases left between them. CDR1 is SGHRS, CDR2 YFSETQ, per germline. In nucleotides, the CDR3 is TGCGCCAGCAGATCGAAAGGGGCGGGGAACTATGGCTACACCTTC. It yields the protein CASRSKGAGNYGYTF.

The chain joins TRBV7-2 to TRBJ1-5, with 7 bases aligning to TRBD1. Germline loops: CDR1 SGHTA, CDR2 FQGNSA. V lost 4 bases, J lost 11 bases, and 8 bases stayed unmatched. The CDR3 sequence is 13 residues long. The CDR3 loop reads CASSSDRSGSQHF. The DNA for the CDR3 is TGTGCCAGCAGCTCGGACAGGTCTGGGTCCCAGCATTTT.

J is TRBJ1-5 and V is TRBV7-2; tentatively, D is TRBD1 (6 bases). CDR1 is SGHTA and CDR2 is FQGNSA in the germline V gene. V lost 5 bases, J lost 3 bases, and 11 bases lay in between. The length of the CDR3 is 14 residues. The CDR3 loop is CASSPDSPNQPQHF. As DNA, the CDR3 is TGTGCCAGCAGCCCGGACAGCCCCAATCAGCCCCAGCATTTT.

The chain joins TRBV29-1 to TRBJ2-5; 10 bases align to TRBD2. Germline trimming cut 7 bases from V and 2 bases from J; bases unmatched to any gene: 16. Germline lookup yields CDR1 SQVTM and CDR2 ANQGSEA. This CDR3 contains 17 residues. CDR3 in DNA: TGCAGCGCAAGAGGAGCTAGCGGGAGTGGGGGGCAAGAGACCCAGTACTTC. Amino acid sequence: CSARGASGSGGQETQYF.

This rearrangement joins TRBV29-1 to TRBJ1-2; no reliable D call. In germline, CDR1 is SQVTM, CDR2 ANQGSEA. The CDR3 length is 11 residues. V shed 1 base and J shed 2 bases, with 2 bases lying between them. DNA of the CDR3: TGCAGCGTTGAAGGGAACTATGGCTACACCTTC. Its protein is CSVEGNYGYTF.

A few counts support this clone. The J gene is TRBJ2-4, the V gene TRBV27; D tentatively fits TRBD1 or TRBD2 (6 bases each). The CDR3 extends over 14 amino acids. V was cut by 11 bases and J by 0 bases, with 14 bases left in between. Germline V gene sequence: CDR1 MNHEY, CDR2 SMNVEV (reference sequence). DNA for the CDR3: TGTGCCGGGGGGCTCCGGGGAGCCAAAAACATTCAGTACTTC. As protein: CAGGLRGAKNIQYF.

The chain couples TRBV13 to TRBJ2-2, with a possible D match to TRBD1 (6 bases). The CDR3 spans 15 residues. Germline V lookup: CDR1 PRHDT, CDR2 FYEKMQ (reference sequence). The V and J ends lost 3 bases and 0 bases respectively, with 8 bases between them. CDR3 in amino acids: CASSLGTTNTGELFF. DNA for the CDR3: TGTGCCAGCAGCTTGGGGACAACGAACACCGGGGAGCTGTTTTTT. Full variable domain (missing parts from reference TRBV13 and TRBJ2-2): AAGVIQSPRHLIKEKRETATLKCYPIPRHDTVYWYQQGPGQDPQFLISFYEKMQSDKGSIPDRFSAQQFSDYHSELNMSSLELGDSALYFCASSLGTTNTGELFFGEGSRLTVL.

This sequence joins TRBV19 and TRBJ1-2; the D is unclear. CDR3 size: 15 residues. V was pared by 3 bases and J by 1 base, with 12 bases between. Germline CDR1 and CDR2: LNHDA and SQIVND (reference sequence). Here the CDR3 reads CASSISGRSNYGYTF. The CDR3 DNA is TGTGCCAGTAGTATTTCAGGTCGAAGTAACTATGGCTACACCTTC.

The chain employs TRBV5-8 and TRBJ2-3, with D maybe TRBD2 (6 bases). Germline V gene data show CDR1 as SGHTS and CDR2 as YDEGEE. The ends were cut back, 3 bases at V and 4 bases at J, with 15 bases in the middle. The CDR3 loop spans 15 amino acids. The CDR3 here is CASSSVGGTADTQYF. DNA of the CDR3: TGTGCCAGCAGCTCCGTCGGGGGTACTGCAGATACGCAGTATTTT.

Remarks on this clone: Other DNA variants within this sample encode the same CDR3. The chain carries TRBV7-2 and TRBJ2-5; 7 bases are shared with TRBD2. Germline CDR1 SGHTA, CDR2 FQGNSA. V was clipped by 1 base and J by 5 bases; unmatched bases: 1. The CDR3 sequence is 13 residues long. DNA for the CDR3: TGTGCCAGCAGCTTAGTGCGGGGGGAGACCCAGTACTTC. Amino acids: CASSLVRGETQYF.

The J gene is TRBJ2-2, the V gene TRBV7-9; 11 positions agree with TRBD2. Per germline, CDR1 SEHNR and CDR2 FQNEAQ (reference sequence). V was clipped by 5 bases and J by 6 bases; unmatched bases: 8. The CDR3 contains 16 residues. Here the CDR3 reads CASSSRTSGSPGELFF. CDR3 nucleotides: TGTGCCAGCAGCAGCCGGACTAGCGGGTCCCCCGGGGAGCTGTTTTTT.

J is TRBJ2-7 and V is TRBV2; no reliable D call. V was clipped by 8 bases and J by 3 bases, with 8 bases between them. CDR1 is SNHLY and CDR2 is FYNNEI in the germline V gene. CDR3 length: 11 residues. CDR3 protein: CASHQNYEQYF. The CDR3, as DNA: TGTGCCAGCCACCAAAACTACGAGCAGTACTTC.

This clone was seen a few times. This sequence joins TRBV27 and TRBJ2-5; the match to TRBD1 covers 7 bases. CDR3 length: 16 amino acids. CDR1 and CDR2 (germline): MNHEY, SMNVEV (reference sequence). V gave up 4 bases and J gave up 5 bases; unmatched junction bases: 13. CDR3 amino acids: CASSSTIGTVWETQYF. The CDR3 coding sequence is TGTGCCAGCAGTTCGACAATCGGGACAGTTTGGGAGACCCAGTACTTC.

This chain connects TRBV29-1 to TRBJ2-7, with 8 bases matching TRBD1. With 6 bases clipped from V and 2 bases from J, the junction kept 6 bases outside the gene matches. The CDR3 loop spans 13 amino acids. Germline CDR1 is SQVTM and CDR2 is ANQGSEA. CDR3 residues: CSVEQGDPYEQYF. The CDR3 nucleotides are TGCAGCGTCGAACAGGGGGACCCCTACGAGCAGTACTTC.

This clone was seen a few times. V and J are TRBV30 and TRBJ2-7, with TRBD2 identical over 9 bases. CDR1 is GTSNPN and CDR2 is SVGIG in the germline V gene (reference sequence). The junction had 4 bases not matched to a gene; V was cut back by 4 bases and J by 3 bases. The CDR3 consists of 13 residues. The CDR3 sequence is CAWKTSGGYEQYF. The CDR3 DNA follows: TGTGCCTGGAAGACTAGCGGCGGCTACGAGCAGTACTTC.

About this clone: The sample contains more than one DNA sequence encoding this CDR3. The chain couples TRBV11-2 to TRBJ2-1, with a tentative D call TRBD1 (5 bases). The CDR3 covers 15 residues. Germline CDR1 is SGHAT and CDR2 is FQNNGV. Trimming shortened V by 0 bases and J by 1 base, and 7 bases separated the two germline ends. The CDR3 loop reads CASSLDRGSYNEQFF. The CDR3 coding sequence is TGTGCCAGCAGCTTAGATAGGGGTTCCTACAATGAGCAGTTCTTC.